The T cell receptor beta chain under discussion was sequenced for a study of T cells after yellow fever vaccination. General study results and limits: Abundant clonotypes (contaminants from the bulk population) could be present in FACS-sorted repertoires. Researchers report a weaker secondary response that nonetheless peaked faster, day 5 versus 15. The study re-detected most primary-vaccination clones after the booster (roughly 95% CD4, roughly 85% CD8).

As concerns this clonotype: What it binds is unknown.

For TCR, cDNA came from 5'RACE template switching, which added a universal primer site and UMIs. Each CDR3 protein gets one entry after TCRdb re-called the 5' RACE reads with MiXCR. This table holds a few hundred thousand distinct CDR3 sequences, around 4.9% found once. V was trimmed by 7 bases and J by 5 bases, leaving 17 bases between them. Germline assignment: CDR1 SNHLY and CDR2 FYNNEI. The CDR3 has 14 amino acids. Specimen: CD4+ T cells sorted from PBMCs, collected on the day of the yellow fever booster vaccination. The TCR comes from a man younger than 35 who received the YFV17D yellow fever vaccine. This chain links TRBV2 with TRBJ1-1; the D is unclear. The CDR3 DNA sequence: TGTGCCAGCATAGTTGGGTTTTCTGGGACTGAAGCTTTCTTT. Its protein product is CASIVGFSGTEAFF.